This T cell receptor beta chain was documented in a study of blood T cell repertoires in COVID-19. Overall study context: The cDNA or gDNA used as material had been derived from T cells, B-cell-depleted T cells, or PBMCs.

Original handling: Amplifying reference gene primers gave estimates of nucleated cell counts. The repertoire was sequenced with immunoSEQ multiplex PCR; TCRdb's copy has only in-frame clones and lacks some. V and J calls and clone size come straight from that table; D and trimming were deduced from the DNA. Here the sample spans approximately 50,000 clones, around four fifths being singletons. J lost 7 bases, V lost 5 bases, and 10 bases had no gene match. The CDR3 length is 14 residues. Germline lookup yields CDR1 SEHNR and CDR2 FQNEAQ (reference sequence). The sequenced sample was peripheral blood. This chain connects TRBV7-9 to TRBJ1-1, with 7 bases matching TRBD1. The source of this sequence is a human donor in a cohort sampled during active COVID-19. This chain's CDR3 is CASSKDRLGGEAFF. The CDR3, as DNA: TGTGCCAGCAGCAAGGACAGGTTAGGGGGTGAAGCTTTCTTT.